One and the same sample provided the 16 T cell receptor beta chains below, sequenced in a study of T cells in Graves' hyperthyroidism and ophthalmopathy. RNA transcripts served as the template for amplifying TCR beta CDR3 regions. First-round RT-PCR with HTBI primers amplified the TCR CDR3 region. TCRdb analysed the multiplex PCR reads with MiXCR anew, one entry per CDR3 protein. The table includes some 270,000 distinct CDR3 sequences, 13% detected once. Sequenced material: blood. The receptors come from a woman aged 25 to 39 with Graves' hyperthyroidism that later progressed to Graves' ophthalmopathy.

This chain joins TRBV28 and TRBJ1-2; D gene uncertain. The germline CDR1 and CDR2 sequences are MDHEN and SYDVKM. CDR3 length: 12 amino acids. V was pared by 4 bases and J by 0 bases, with 3 bases between. The CDR3 DNA follows: TGTGCCAGCAGTTGGGCTAACTATGGCTACACCTTC. Its translation is CASSWANYGYTF.

This clonotype appeared many times. V usage is TRBV14 and J usage is TRBJ1-2, with D possibly being TRBD1 (5 bases). Germline values: CDR1 SGHDN, CDR2 FVKESK. The CDR3 length is 13 residues. Trimming stripped 3 bases from V and 1 base from J, with 6 bases between. CDR3 coding DNA: TGTGCCAGCAGCCAGGGGGTTAACTATGGCTACACCTTC. Translating gives CASSQGVNYGYTF. Looking up the rest from reference TRBV14 and TRBJ1-2 gives the full variable domain: EAGVTQFPSHSVIEKGQTVTLRCDPISGHDNLYWYRRVMGKEIKFLLHFVKESKQDESGMPNNRFLAERTGGTYSTLKVQPAELEDSGVYFCASSQGVNYGYTFGSGTRLTVV.

This clonotype was recorded many times. The rearrangement links TRBV28 to TRBJ2-3; 8 bases map to TRBD2. Losses at the gene ends were 6 bases for V and 6 bases for J; bases not matched to a gene: 14. The CDR3 runs to 16 residues. Germline CDR1 is MDHEN and CDR2 is SYDVKM. The CDR3 region is CASRPAGTSGMDTQYF. DNA for the CDR3: TGTGCCAGCAGACCCGCCGGGACTAGTGGTATGGATACGCAGTATTTT.

In this sample, this clonotype turned up many times. This sequence joins TRBV6-1 and TRBJ2-3, with TRBD2 matching over 8 bases. CDR3 size: 15 residues. V gave up 5 bases and J gave up 2 bases; unmatched junction bases: 6. Germline CDR1 MNHNS, CDR2 SASEGT. The CDR3 nucleotides are TGTGCCAGCAGTTACAGCGGGAGCTACACAGATACGCAGTATTTT. It translates to CASSYSGSYTDTQYF.

This clonotype was seen ten or more times. This chain links TRBV20-1 with TRBJ2-3; the match to TRBD2 covers 9 bases. This CDR3 is 15 amino acids long. J was trimmed by 0 bases and V by 5 bases; bases with no gene match: 6. Germline V gene sequence: CDR1 DFQATT, CDR2 SNEGSKA (reference sequence). CDR3 DNA: TGCAGTGCTTATATGAGCGGGAGGAGCACAGATACGCAGTATTTT. The encoded protein is CSAYMSGRSTDTQYF.

This chain joins TRBV9 and TRBJ1-3; D remains ambiguous. This CDR3 contains 14 residues. The germline V gene has CDR1 SGDLS and CDR2 YYNGEE. Trimming left V 2 bases short and J 3 bases short, with 9 bases between. CDR3 coding DNA: TGTGCCAGCAGCGTTCGGGATGTTGGAAACACCATATATTTT. It specifies CASSVRDVGNTIYF.

In its sample, this clonotype was seen once. This chain connects TRBV28 to TRBJ2-7, with 8 bases fitting TRBD1. The germline V gene encodes CDR1 MDHEN and CDR2 SYDVKM. After removal of 7 bases from V and 2 bases from J, the junction contained 22 bases not matched to a gene. The CDR3 has 19 residues. The CDR3 loop is CASNPGPGQVPLEAYEQYF. In DNA form, the CDR3 reads TGTGCCAGCAATCCCGGTCCGGGACAGGTACCCCTGGAGGCCTACGAGCAGTACTTC.

This CDR3 reads CASSEYRSEQYF. The CDR3 DNA follows: TGTGCCAGCAGTGAATATAGGTCCGAGCAGTACTTC. The chain recombines TRBV25-1 with TRBJ2-7; D is unresolved. The germline CDR1 and CDR2 sequences are MGHDK and SYGVNS. Deletions cut 0 bases from V and 6 bases from J, with 6 bases between. This CDR3 region has 12 residues.

Concerning this clonotype: A single base separates this from a much larger clone, so it may be a read error. This is likely a read error, given that the CDR3 carries no conserved phenylalanine or tryptophan at its end. The V call is TRBV9, the J call TRBJ2-1; unclear D gene. The CDR3 length is 14 residues. Deletions cut 8 bases from V and 0 bases from J, with 12 bases between. Germline V gives CDR1 SGDLS, CDR2 YYNGEE. Here the CDR3 DNA reads TGTGCCAGTACCCCGGTGGGCTCCTACAATGAGCAGTTCCTC. Amino acids: CASTPVGSYNEQFL.

Ten or more counts support this clonotype. The chain recombines TRBV6-5 with TRBJ2-5; D uncertain. The CDR3 sequence is 13 residues long. Trimming took off 0 bases at V and 7 bases at J, with 9 bases between the two ends. Per germline, CDR1 MNHEY and CDR2 SVGAGI. The CDR3 nucleotides read TGTGCCAGCAGTTACTCGATAGACGGGACCCAGTACTTC. Its translation: CASSYSIDGTQYF.

This clonotype was seen ten or more times. This rearrangement joins TRBV19 to TRBJ1-1; D is unresolved. Germline assignment: CDR1 LNHDA and CDR2 SQIVND (reference sequence). This CDR3 has 14 amino acids. Trimming took 3 bases from V and 1 from J, leaving 9 bases between them. CDR3 region: CASSMRAPNTEAFF. The CDR3 region has the DNA TGTGCCAGTAGTATGCGGGCACCGAACACTGAAGCTTTCTTT.

The chain couples TRBV20-1 to TRBJ2-1, with 8 bases aligning to TRBD1. Germline V gene lookup returns CDR1 DFQATT and CDR2 SNEGSKA (reference sequence). V trimming: 5 bases; J trimming: 0 bases; junction bases outside the gene matches: 9. This CDR3 region has 16 residues. The CDR3 DNA reads TGCAGTGCTTTTCCCCCTGGACAGGGCTCCTACAATGAGCAGTTCTTC. This translates into CSAFPPGQGSYNEQFF.

This clonotype was detected a few times. The chain carries TRBV13 and TRBJ1-5; no definite D call. V lost 0 bases and J 4 bases, leaving 7 bases between the germline ends. Germline CDR1 and CDR2: PRHDT and FYEKMQ (reference sequence). CDR3 length equals 14 residues. For the CDR3, the DNA is TGTGCCAGCAGCTTAGGCGGAGAGAATCAGCCCCAGCATTTT. This codes for CASSLGGENQPQHF.

This clonotype was detected many times. J is TRBJ2-4 and V is TRBV20-1; D is perhaps TRBD2 (5 bases). Trimming left V 1 base short and J 15 bases short, with 10 bases between. The CDR3 is made up of 10 amino acids. The germline gives CDR1 DFQATT, CDR2 SNEGSKA (reference sequence). CDR3 DNA: TGCAGTGCTAGAGGGACTGCTGGGTACTTC. Translation gives CSARGTAGYF.

In its sample, this clonotype was seen many times. The chain employs TRBV27 and TRBJ2-5, with 7 bases aligning to TRBD2. This CDR3 has 15 residues. J gave up 2 bases and V 5 bases, and 8 bases lay outside the gene matches. Per the germline V gene, CDR1 is MNHEY and CDR2 is SMNVEV (reference sequence). The DNA for the CDR3 is TGTGCCAGCAGTCCGCTGCTAGCGGTACAAGAGACCCAGTACTTC. This gives the protein CASSPLLAVQETQYF.

This clonotype was found many times. The chain carries TRBV5-1 and TRBJ2-7, with 9 bases fitting TRBD2. CDR3 length equals 16 residues. Germline-derived CDR1 and CDR2 are SGHRS and YFSETQ. V lost 2 bases to trimming and J lost 3 bases; unmatched junction nucleotides: 9. CDR3 sequence: CASSFKREEEGYEQYF. The CDR3 nucleotides read TGCGCCAGCAGCTTCAAGCGGGAGGAGGAGGGCTACGAGCAGTACTTC.